This T cell receptor (beta chain) was found in a study of cytomegalovirus exposure and HLA in healthy donors. Study-level background: Assignment to the Caucasian-associated ancestry cluster applied to around 76% of the approximately 400 genotyped donors. General study results and limits: Usually a TCR sequence was rare, but some public TCRs were found in many donors.

13 Jbeta primers and 60 Vbeta primers were used for the PCR. Generated by immunoSEQ multiplex PCR, the TCRdb table keeps only in-frame clones and is missing some. The sample includes 190,000 or so clones, roughly 87% of them seen just once. Deletions cut 0 bases from V and 0 bases from J, with 6 bases between. CDR1 is SGHTA, CDR2 FQGTGA, per germline. CDR3 length: 15 amino acids. In regard to this clone: Its antigen is not identified.

The chain uses TRBV7-3 and TRBJ2-1; tentatively, D is TRBD2 (5 bases). This clonotype was sampled from a man aged 45 to 65 in good health and CMV-seronegative. The source material was PBMCs. CDR3 sequence (DNA): TGTGCCAGCAGCTTAACGGGGAGCTCCTACAATGAGCAGTTCTTC. Amino acids: CASSLTGSSYNEQFF.